Following are 3 T cell receptor beta chains from one sample sequenced in a study of naive and memory T cell subsets. Amplification of ligated cDNA took four PCR rounds with SP2 and nested alpha and beta constant primers. TCRdb reanalysed the UMI-ligation and nested PCR reads using MiXCR and keeps one entry per CDR3 protein. The sample consists of fewer than 35,000 distinct CDR3 sequences, approximately 6.7% of them appearing once. Sample treatment: skin biopsy from PPD injection site in Mantoux-positive individual. The library had UMIs added by 3' ligation of an oligonucleotide to TCR cDNA. Material: skin, obtained from a tuberculin skin test site. All receptors come from an adult in good health.

This clonotype was seen repeatedly, ten times or more. The chain carries TRBV2 and TRBJ2-3; D is unclear. The germline CDR1 and CDR2 sequences are SNHLY and FYNNEI. The V end lost 0 bases, the J end lost 2 bases, and 9 bases lay between the germline ends. This CDR3 has 15 amino acids. CDR3 loop: CASSEADIYTDTQYF. CDR3 DNA sequence: TGTGCCAGCAGTGAAGCAGACATCTACACAGATACGCAGTATTTT.

There are many counts of this clonotype. The V call is TRBV10-1, the J call TRBJ2-1; TRBD1 might be the D (5 bases). Looked up from germline, CDR1 is WNHNN and CDR2 is SYGVQD (reference sequence). Trimming stripped 0 bases from V and 15 bases from J, with 12 bases between. The CDR3 extends over 12 amino acids. CDR3: CASSESTQGPFF. CDR3 DNA sequence: TGCGCCAGCAGTGAGTCGACCCAGGGTCCGTTCTTC.

This clonotype was counted ten times or more. The CDR3 loop reads CSARGVAGGLDEQYF. The CDR3 region has the DNA TGCAGTGCTCGGGGGGTAGCGGGGGGCCTCGACGAGCAGTACTTC. The rearrangement links TRBV20-1 to TRBJ2-7, with TRBD2 identical over 10 bases. The CDR3 covers 15 residues. Trimming removed 5 bases from V and 5 bases from J; junction bases left unmatched: 12. The germline CDR1 and CDR2 sequences are DFQATT and SNEGSKA (reference sequence).